This T cell receptor (beta chain) is from a study of PD-L1 blockade in urothelial cancer. Trimming took off 8 bases at V and 0 bases at J, with 24 bases between the two ends. The CDR3 is made up of 18 amino acids. CDR1 is MDHEN, CDR2 SYDVKM, per germline. Repertoires were generated with immunoSEQ multiplex PCR, while TCRdb's copy carries only in-frame clones and drops some. The repertoire includes about 30,000 clones, approximately 80% of them detected once, and about 3% sits in the top ten. Time point specified: peripheral blood 6 weeks after treatment start. J is TRBJ2-3 and V is TRBV28; D uncertain. The sequence was collected from a man between 65 and 79 years old with urothelial cancer. Sequenced here: PBMCs, sampled around atezolizumab (anti-PD-L1) treatment. The CDR3 here is CASFSYPSRGKSTDTQYF. CDR3 DNA sequence: TGTGCCAGCTTTTCCTACCCTTCTAGAGGTAAAAGCACAGATACGCAGTATTTT.